The text below deals with one T cell receptor (beta chain). What it binds is not known. Assay used: immunoSEQ multiplex PCR; TCRdb lists only in-frame clones, some missing. Among roughly 52,000 clones, 84% were seen once, and the ten largest hold 1.2%. The source of the sample is a study of OX40 agonist ivuxolimab in advanced cancers. For the study at large: The patients received ivuxolimab by intravenous route every 2 weeks at 0.01 to 10 mg/kg. At about 81% male, the cohort had a mean age of about 55 years, ranging from about 23 to 80. Among those treated, three patients had partial responses, one with hepatocellular carcinoma and two with cutaneous melanoma.

Trimming cost V 5 bases and J 5 bases; bases outside gene matches: 11. Germline V gene sequence: CDR1 SGHVS, CDR2 FQNEAQ. This CDR3 spans 15 amino acids. Study outcomes and limitations: Certain nonresponding patients likewise had low normalized T-cell clonal expansion.

Material: CD4+ or CD8+ T cells sorted from blood, obtained in a trial of the OX40 agonist ivuxolimab. The chain employs TRBV7-8 and TRBJ2-7; TRBD1 matches at 8 bases. This clonotype originated in an adult with an advanced solid tumor such as melanoma, head and neck, liver or kidney cancer. In DNA, the CDR3 is TGTGCCAGCAGCGAGGGACAGGTAAATCAACACGAGCAGTACTTC. This translates into CASSEGQVNQHEQYF.